The next 20 T cell receptor beta chains were all read from a single sample in a study of blood T cell repertoires in COVID-19. Method: immunoSEQ multiplex PCR; TCRdb's copy keeps in-frame clones and lacks some. The profile shows 85,000 to 130,000 clones, 84% of them singletons. Sequenced material: peripheral blood. These receptor sequences come from a woman aged 55-69 years with acute or convalescent COVID-19.

As to this clone: Compared with germline, one end of the junction differs, possibly owing to a read error. This chain's CDR3 is CASSFDRLPYNEQFF. Written as DNA, the CDR3 is TGTGCTAGCAGCTTCGACAGGCTTCCCTACAATGAGCAGTTCTTC. The rearrangement uses TRBV7-7 and TRBJ2-1; maybe TRBD1 (6 bases). Germline CDR1 is SSHAT and CDR2 is FNYEAQ (reference sequence). The CDR3 spans 15 residues.

The chain joins TRBV5-1 to TRBJ2-3; a possible D gene is TRBD2 (7 bases). Germline CDR1 and CDR2: SGHRS and YFSETQ. The CDR3 extends over 16 amino acids. The ends were cut back, 7 bases at V and 10 bases at J, with 28 bases in the middle. CDR3 bases: TGCGCCAGCCGGCTGGAGTCGGGGGGCCTTTCGATGTCGCAGTATTTT. Protein: CASRLESGGLSMSQYF.

This rearrangement joins TRBV28 to TRBJ1-5; 9 bases line up with TRBD1. In germline, CDR1 is MDHEN, CDR2 SYDVKM. The J segment lost 1 base and the V segment lost 6 bases, leaving 4 bases of the junction unmatched. This CDR3 spans 15 amino acids. CDR3 loop: CASRMDRGSNQPQHF. CDR3 nucleotides: TGTGCCAGCAGAATGGACAGGGGAAGCAATCAGCCCCAGCATTTT. Looking up the rest from reference TRBV28 and TRBJ1-5 gives the full variable domain: DVKVTQSSRYLVKRTGEKVFLECVQDMDHENMFWYRQDPGLGLRLIYFSYDVKMKEKGDIPEGYSVSREKKERFSLILESASTNQTSMYLCASRMDRGSNQPQHFGDGTRLSIL.

This chain links TRBV18 with TRBJ1-2; tentative D call: TRBD1 (6 bases). Trimming stripped 6 bases from V and 0 bases from J, with 11 bases between. Germline V gene sequence: CDR1 KGHSH, CDR2 LQKENI. CDR3 length equals 14 residues. The CDR3 sequence is CASSVDSANYGYTF. In DNA, the CDR3 is TGTGCCAGCTCGGTGGACAGTGCTAACTATGGCTACACCTTC. Filled out from reference TRBV18 and TRBJ1-2, the complete variable domain reads NAGVMQNPRHLVRRRGQEARLRCSPMKGHSHVYWYRQLPEEGLKFMVYLQKENIIDESGMPKERFSAEFPKEGPSILRIQQVVRGDSAAYFCASSVDSANYGYTFGSGTRLTVV.

V and J are TRBV3-1 (or the pseudogene TRBV3-2) and TRBJ1-1; 9 positions agree with TRBD1. Trimming took 2 bases from V and 7 from J; bases not matched to a gene: 5. CDR3 length equals 14 residues. CDR1 is LGHDT, CDR2 YNNKEL, per germline (reference sequence). This CDR3 reads CASSQPGQGVEAFF. CDR3 nucleotides: TGTGCCAGCAGCCAACCGGGACAGGGCGTTGAAGCTTTCTTT.

The chain joins TRBV6-5 to TRBJ2-7; 12 bases are a match to TRBD2. Trimming took 4 bases from V and 3 from J; bases not matched to a gene: 4. Germline V gene data show CDR1 as MNHEY and CDR2 as SVGAGI. This CDR3 comprises 15 residues. CDR3 protein: CASSFVTSGGYEQYF. The CDR3 nucleotides read TGTGCCAGCAGTTTCGTGACTAGCGGGGGCTACGAGCAGTACTTC.

The chain uses TRBV2 and TRBJ1-3; D call uncertain. Trimming pared 1 base from V and 0 bases from J, leaving 7 bases between. This CDR3 comprises 15 residues. CDR1 SNHLY and CDR2 FYNNEI come from the germline V gene. The CDR3 region is CASSEVRSSGNTIYF. CDR3 in DNA: TGTGCCAGCAGTGAAGTTAGATCCTCTGGAAACACCATATATTTT.

The gene calls are TRBV5-1 and TRBJ2-5; 8 bases agree with TRBD2. The CDR3 extends over 14 amino acids. After removal of 1 base from V and 5 bases from J, the junction contained 4 bases not matched to a gene. Germline V gene sequence: CDR1 SGHRS, CDR2 YFSETQ. The CDR3 loop is CASSLSGSSETQYF. The CDR3 bases are TGCGCCAGCAGCTTGAGCGGGAGCTCGGAGACCCAGTACTTC.

The rearrangement joins TRBV6-6 to TRBJ1-3; D unclear. The germline gives CDR1 MNHNY, CDR2 SVGAGI (reference sequence). Trimming removed 0 bases at V and 4 bases at J, with 10 bases between. CDR3 length equals 15 residues. The CDR3 is CASSYSTGLGNTIYF. The DNA for the CDR3 is TGTGCCAGCAGTTACTCGACGGGTCTCGGAAACACCATATATTTT.

The chain joins TRBV2 to TRBJ1-2; D gene unclear. This CDR3 has 13 residues. Between the trimmed V and J ends, which lost 4 bases and 0 bases, there was a span of 6 bases. Germline CDR1 and CDR2: SNHLY and FYNNEI. CDR3 protein: CASSGQSNYGYTF. The CDR3 DNA sequence: TGTGCCAGCAGTGGCCAGTCTAACTATGGCTACACCTTC.

This clone was counted a few times. V usage is TRBV12-5 and J usage is TRBJ2-6, with D maybe TRBD1 (5 bases). Germline V CDR1 and CDR2: LGHNT, FRNRAP. The CDR3 contains 17 residues. Trimming left V 2 bases short and J 2 bases short, with 13 bases between. CDR3 DNA sequence: TGTGCTAGTGGTTTGTTTCGACAGCCCGCTGGGGCCAACGTCCTGACTTTC. The encoded protein is CASGLFRQPAGANVLTF.

This chain links TRBV4-1 with TRBJ1-3, with TRBD1 matching over 7 bases. The germline gives CDR1 MGHRA, CDR2 YSYEKL. The trim removed 2 bases at V and 1 base at J, leaving 2 bases unmatched. The CDR3 is 15 amino acids. The CDR3: CASSQLQGSGNTIYF. CDR3 DNA sequence: TGCGCCAGCAGCCAATTACAGGGGTCTGGAAACACCATATATTTT.

The V gene is TRBV21-1, the J gene TRBJ1-2. TRBV21-1 is an annotated pseudogene. The CDR3 is 15 residues long. The CDR3 sequence is CASSTFGLVNYGYTF. CDR3 sequence (DNA): TGTGCCAGCAGCACGTTCGGGTTAGTTAACTATGGCTACACCTTC.

This clone was found once. The V gene is TRBV7-9, the J gene TRBJ1-2; D not resolved. Germline CDR1 SEHNR, CDR2 FQNEAQ (reference sequence). The V and J ends lost 8 bases and 4 bases respectively, with 20 bases between them. The CDR3 sequence is 15 residues long. CDR3 loop: CASAEPVTEVYGYTF. The CDR3 DNA reads TGTGCCAGCGCTGAACCGGTAACCGAGGTCTATGGCTACACCTTC. The full variable domain, with the rest looked up from reference TRBV7-9 and TRBJ1-2, is DTGVSQNPRHKITKRGQNVTFRCDPISEHNRLYWYRQTLGQGPEFLTYFQNEAQLEKSRLLSDRFSAERPKGSFSTLEIQRTEQGDSAMYLCASAEPVTEVYGYTFGSGTRLTVV.

The rearrangement links TRBV11-3 to TRBJ2-1; 10 nucleotides agree with TRBD2. V was pared by 3 bases and J by 0 bases, with 8 bases of the junction left unmatched. Per the germline V gene, CDR1 is SGHNT and CDR2 is YENEEA. This CDR3 spans 18 amino acids. The CDR3, as DNA: TGTGCCAGCAGCTTTCGTAGCGGGGGGCCGGGCTCCTACAATGAGCAGTTCTTC. This gives the protein CASSFRSGGPGSYNEQFF. The variable domain in full, completed from reference TRBV11-3 and TRBJ2-1, reads EAGVVQSPRYKIIEKKQPVAFWCNPISGHNTLYWYLQNLGQGPELLIRYENEEAVDDSQLPKDRFSAERLKGVDSTLKIQPAELGDSAVYLCASSFRSGGPGSYNEQFFGPGTRLTVL.

The CDR3 reads CASSGGAGGPANTGELFF. The CDR3 nucleotides are TGTGCCAGCAGCGGGGGAGCGGGAGGGCCCGCGAACACCGGGGAGCTGTTTTTT. J is TRBJ2-2 and V is TRBV3-1 (or the pseudogene TRBV3-2), with 10 bases lining up with TRBD2. The junction had 9 bases not matched to a gene; V was cut back by 5 bases and J by 0 bases. Germline V lookup: CDR1 LGHDT, CDR2 YNNKEL (reference sequence). The CDR3 covers 18 residues.

The chain combines TRBV10-2 with TRBJ2-7; TRBD2 matches at 8 bases. The CDR3 is 15 amino acids. Germline CDR1 reads WSHSY; CDR2 reads SAAADI. With V trimmed by 3 bases and J by 3 bases, 7 bases remained unmatched. CDR3 loop: CASSETSGGFYEQYF. For the CDR3, the DNA is TGCGCCAGCAGTGAAACTAGCGGAGGGTTCTACGAGCAGTACTTC.

The chain carries TRBV14 and TRBJ2-1; 12 nucleotides match TRBD2. Trimming at V came to 0 bases and at J to 2 bases, leaving 8 bases not matched to a gene. Germline CDR1 reads SGHDN; CDR2 reads FVKESK. The CDR3 is 19 amino acids. For the CDR3, the DNA is TGTGCCAGCAGCCAAGATCGTCGACTAGCGGGGGCTCCCTACAATGAGCAGTTCTTC. Amino acid sequence: CASSQDRRLAGAPYNEQFF. Full variable domain (rest looked up from reference TRBV14 and TRBJ2-1): EAGVTQFPSHSVIEKGQTVTLRCDPISGHDNLYWYRRVMGKEIKFLLHFVKESKQDESGMPNNRFLAERTGGTYSTLKVQPAELEDSGVYFCASSQDRRLAGAPYNEQFFGPGTRLTVL.

The CDR3 DNA reads TGTGCCAGCAGTGAGGGGGGGTCGGGCTATGGCTACACCTTC. Translation: CASSEGGSGYGYTF. J is TRBJ1-2 and V is TRBV2; D might be TRBD1 (5 bases). The CDR3 spans 14 residues. Per germline, CDR1 SNHLY and CDR2 FYNNEI. Trimming cost V 3 bases and J 4 bases, with 12 bases left between them.

This chain connects TRBV5-1 to TRBJ2-2; unclear D gene. The CDR3 loop spans 13 amino acids. V gave up 4 bases and J gave up 4 bases, with 8 bases separating them. Germline V gene lookup returns CDR1 SGHRS and CDR2 YFSETQ. The chain's CDR3 is CASSDLSTGELFF. Written as DNA, the CDR3 is TGCGCCAGCAGCGACTTATCCACCGGGGAGCTGTTTTTT.